This T cell receptor beta chain originates from a study of blood T cell repertoires in COVID-19. As for the study in general: Both acute and convalescent COVID-19 samples were obtained from the United States, Italy and Spain. T cells, B-cell-depleted T cells, or PBMCs supplied cDNA or gDNA.

The V end lost 0 bases, the J end lost 4 bases, and 11 bases lay between the germline ends. Germline loops: CDR1 MNHNY, CDR2 SVGAGI (reference sequence). The CDR3 totals 15 residues. In the authors' methods: The assay estimated nucleated cells by amplifying reference gene primers. Libraries were prepared by immunoSEQ multiplex PCR; TCRdb keeps only in-frame clonotypes and omits some of them. The V and J calls and the clone size are those of that table, but D and trimming were determined from the DNA. The repertoire holds 30,000 to 40,000 clones, with 79% as singletons. The receptor was derived from a man aged 65 to 79 with acute or convalescent COVID-19. The sequencing input was peripheral blood. The gene calls are TRBV6-6 and TRBJ2-3, with a tentative D call TRBD1 (6 bases). This chain's CDR3 is CASSYSGRGADTQYF. CDR3 DNA: TGTGCCAGCAGTTACTCGGGCAGGGGAGCAGATACGCAGTATTTT.